The rows below give T cell receptor beta chains drawn from one sample of a study of blood T cells in healthy people across ages. TCRdb fed the 5' RACE reads into MiXCR, producing one record per CDR3 protein. The repertoire holds about 580,000 distinct CDR3 sequences, about 45% seen once, with around 23% in the top ten. The sample comprised blood. These receptor sequences come from an elderly man in good health. Both conserved end residues are part of each CDR3. A D gene is named only where the DNA matches it firmly. The size field is filled for only some rows; it gives once, few, many or a size class.

d_gene	v_gene	j_gene	abundance	CDR3aa	CDR3nt
.	TRBV20-1	TRBJ2-5	few	CSASFRAETQYF	TGCAGTGCTAGTTTCAGGGCAGAGACCCAGTACTTC
.	TRBV20-1	TRBJ1-6	.	CSAGNRGSSYNSPLHF	TGCAGTGCGGGAAACCGGGGGAGCTCCTATAATTCACCCCTCCACTTT
.	TRBV12-3/TRBV12-4	TRBJ2-3	.	CASMHTDTQYF	TGTGCCAGCATGCACACAGATACGCAGTATTTT
.	TRBV4-3	TRBJ1-2	once	CASSQGTYGHTF	TGCGCCAGCAGCCAGGGCACCTATGGCCACACCTTC
TRBD1	TRBV3-1	TRBJ2-7	.	CASSLQAGQGAEQYF	TGTGCCAGCAGCCTACAGGCGGGACAGGGCGCCGAGCAGTACTTC
.	TRBV20-1	TRBJ2-1	few	CSASSLALYNEQFF	TGCAGTGCTAGTTCCCTAGCTCTATACAATGAGCAGTTCTTC
.	TRBV2	TRBJ2-5	.	CASSGRMSETQYF	TGTGCCAGCAGTGGGAGAATGTCGGAGACCCAGTACTTC
TRBD2	TRBV7-2	TRBJ2-5	few	CASSLAGGGAQYF	TGTGCCAGCAGCTTAGCGGGTGGGGGGGCCCAGTACTTC
TRBD1	TRBV12-3/TRBV12-4	TRBJ2-7	.	CASSPSGQSYEQYF	TGTGCCAGCAGCCCTTCGGGACAGTCCTACGAGCAGTACTTC
.	TRBV7-2	TRBJ2-5	.	CASSLVRTRQETQYF	TGTGCCAGCAGCTTAGTTAGGACTCGACAAGAGACCCAGTACTTC
.	TRBV4-2	TRBJ2-1	many	CASSQDGRGVGEQFF	TGTGCCAGCAGCCAAGATGGTCGGGGTGTGGGTGAGCAGTTCTTC
.	TRBV21-1	TRBJ2-3	.	CASIPSGGGTSTDTQYF	TGTGCCAGCATACCCAGCGGGGGGGGGACTAGCACAGATACGCAGTATTTT
.	TRBV7-9	TRBJ2-4	few	CASSLVAGVAKNIQYF	TGTGCCAGCAGCTTAGTAGCAGGAGTGGCCAAAAACATTCAGTACTTC
TRBD2	TRBV7-2	TRBJ2-1	.	CASSSRSSSGTDAHEQFF	TGTGCCAGCAGCTCAAGATCCTCCAGCGGGACCGATGCGCATGAGCAGTTCTTC
TRBD2	TRBV29-1	TRBJ2-3	once	CSVGLAGAYADTQYF	TGCAGCGTTGGACTAGCGGGGGCCTATGCAGATACGCAGTATTTT
TRBD2	TRBV4-1	TRBJ2-3	.	CASSQADSGGGAADTQYF	TGCGCCAGCAGCCAAGCGGATTCGGGCGGGGGGGCGGCAGATACGCAGTATTTT
.	TRBV10-3	TRBJ1-2	.	CAISADVPGPMWNGYTF	TGTGCCATCAGCGCGGATGTCCCGGGCCCGATGTGGAATGGCTACACCTTC
TRBD2	TRBV20-1	TRBJ2-1	.	CSAEFGAAGNYNEQFF	TGCAGTGCTGAGTTCGGGGCAGCGGGAAACTACAATGAGCAGTTCTTC
.	TRBV6-2/TRBV6-3	TRBJ2-7	.	CASSVAESGYEQYF	TGTGCCAGCAGTGTAGCGGAGAGCGGCTACGAGCAGTACTTC
.	TRBV14	TRBJ2-5	few	CASSHGLTQYF	TGTGCCAGCAGCCATGGGTTGACCCAGTACTTC
.	TRBV20-1	TRBJ2-7	few	CSARDGVSYEQYF	TGCAGTGCTAGAGATGGGGTATCCTACGAGCAGTACTTC
.	TRBV6-6	TRBJ2-4	.	CASSYPGADRNIQYF	TGTGCCAGCAGTTACCCCGGGGCCGATAGGAACATTCAGTACTTC
TRBD1	TRBV4-3	TRBJ2-7	many	CASSRDRDYEQYF	TGTGCCAGCAGCCGGGACAGGGACTACGAGCAGTACTTC
.	TRBV20-1	TRBJ2-7	few	CSPRADSYEQYF	TGCAGTCCCCGGGCCGATTCCTACGAGCAGTACTTC
.	TRBV4-2	TRBJ2-7	once	CASSQERKDISEQYF	TGTGCCAGCAGCCAAGAACGGAAGGACATCAGCGAGCAGTACTTC
TRBD1	TRBV10-3	TRBJ1-5	.	CATDRDGKDNQPQHF	TGTGCCACAGACAGGGACGGGAAGGACAATCAGCCCCAGCATTTT
.	TRBV29-1	TRBJ2-1	.	CSAPGPTTYNEQFF	TGCAGCGCGCCGGGACCTACCACCTACAATGAGCAGTTCTTC
TRBD2	TRBV20-1	TRBJ2-1	.	CSARDTGTSGSQEQFF	TGCAGTGCTAGAGATACCGGGACTAGCGGGAGCCAGGAGCAGTTCTTC
TRBD2	TRBV20-1	TRBJ2-1	few	CSAGPPAGVHNEQFF	TGCAGTGCTGGCCCCCCAGCGGGAGTTCACAATGAGCAGTTCTTC
TRBD2	TRBV15	TRBJ2-3	once	CATATSFVNTQYF	TGTGCCACCGCGACTAGCTTTGTGAATACGCAGTATTTT
.	TRBV27	TRBJ1-2	.	CASSLSIGSGTGKNYGYTF	TGTGCCAGCAGTTTATCGATTGGTAGTGGTACAGGGAAAAACTATGGCTACACCTTC
TRBD1	TRBV4-3	TRBJ1-1	.	CASSREQGDTEAFF	TGCGCCAGCAGCCGCGAACAGGGGGACACTGAAGCTTTCTTT
TRBD2	TRBV7-2	TRBJ2-7	.	CASSPDLAGLAGDEQYF	TGTGCCAGCAGCCCAGATCTTGCGGGACTAGCGGGCGACGAGCAGTACTTC
TRBD1	TRBV5-1	TRBJ1-2	.	CASSLETGGGYGYTF	TGCGCCAGCAGCTTGGAGACAGGGGGGGGCTATGGCTACACCTTC
TRBD2	TRBV4-3	TRBJ2-7	.	CASTPGLSSLNEQYF	TGCGCCAGCACTCCGGGACTAAGTTCTCTCAATGAGCAGTACTTC
.	TRBV3-1	TRBJ2-4	.	CASSFRDGNIQYF	TGTGCCAGCAGCTTCCGGGACGGAAACATTCAGTACTTC
.	TRBV5-1	TRBJ2-1	.	CASSLYVGDLSYNEQFF	TGCGCCAGCAGCTTGTACGTGGGGGACCTCTCCTACAATGAGCAGTTCTTC
.	TRBV7-2	TRBJ2-1	once	CASSPRSGNYNEQFF	TGTGCCAGCAGCCCACGGTCAGGGAACTACAATGAGCAGTTCTTC
.	TRBV5-1	TRBJ2-1	.	CASSSGLSSYNEQFF	TGCGCCAGCAGCTCCGGGCTGAGCTCCTACAATGAGCAGTTCTTC
.	TRBV3-1	TRBJ2-3	.	CASSQMLASTDTQYF	TGTGCCAGCAGCCAAATGCTAGCGAGCACAGATACGCAGTATTTT